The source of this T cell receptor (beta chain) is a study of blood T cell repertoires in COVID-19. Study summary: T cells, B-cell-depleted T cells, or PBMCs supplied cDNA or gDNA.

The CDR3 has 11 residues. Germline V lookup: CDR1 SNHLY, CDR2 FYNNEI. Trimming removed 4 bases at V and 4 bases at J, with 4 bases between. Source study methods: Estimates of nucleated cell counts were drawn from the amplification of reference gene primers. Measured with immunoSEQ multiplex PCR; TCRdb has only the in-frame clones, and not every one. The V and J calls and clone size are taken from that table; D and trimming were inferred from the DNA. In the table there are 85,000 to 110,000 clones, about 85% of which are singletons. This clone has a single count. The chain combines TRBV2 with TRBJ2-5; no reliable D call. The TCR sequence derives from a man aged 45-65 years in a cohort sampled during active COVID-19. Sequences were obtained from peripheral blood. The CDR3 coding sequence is TGTGCCAGCAGTGCGGGAGAGACCCAGTACTTC. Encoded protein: CASSAGETQYF.